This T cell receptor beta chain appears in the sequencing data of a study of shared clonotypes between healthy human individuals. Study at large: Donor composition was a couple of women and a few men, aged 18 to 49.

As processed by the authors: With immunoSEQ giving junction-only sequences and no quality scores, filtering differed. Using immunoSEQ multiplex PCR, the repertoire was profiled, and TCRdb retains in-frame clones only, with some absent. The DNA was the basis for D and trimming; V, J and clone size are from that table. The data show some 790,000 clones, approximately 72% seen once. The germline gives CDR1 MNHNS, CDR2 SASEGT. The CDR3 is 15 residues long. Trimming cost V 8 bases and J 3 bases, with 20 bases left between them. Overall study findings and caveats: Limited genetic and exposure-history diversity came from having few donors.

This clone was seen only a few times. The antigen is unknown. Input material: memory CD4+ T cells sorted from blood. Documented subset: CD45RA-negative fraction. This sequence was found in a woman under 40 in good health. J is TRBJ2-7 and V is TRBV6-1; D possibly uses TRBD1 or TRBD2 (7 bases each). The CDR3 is CASATGYERGYEQYF. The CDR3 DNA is TGTGCCAGCGCGACAGGGTACGAGCGGGGCTACGAGCAGTACTTC.